The 7 T cell receptor beta chains listed next were all sequenced from one sample in a study of blood T cell repertoires in COVID-19. Data came from immunoSEQ multiplex PCR; TCRdb stores just in-frame clones and leaves some out. The table has 150,000 to 200,000 clones, more than 75% seen once. Sequencing was done on a sample of peripheral blood. The receptors come from a man aged 35 to 55 with active or convalescent COVID-19.

This chain links TRBV29-1 with TRBJ1-1; TRBD1 agrees at 8 bases. The CDR3 sequence is 12 residues long. The J segment lost 3 bases and the V segment lost 7 bases, leaving 4 bases of the junction unmatched. The germline V gene has CDR1 SQVTM and CDR2 ANQGSEA. The DNA for the CDR3 is TGCAGCGCCGACAGGGGTGACACTGAAGCTTTCTTT. Translated: CSADRGDTEAFF.

This clone was observed a single time. V gene TRBV2 combines with J gene TRBJ2-5, with 9 positions matching TRBD1. The germline CDR1 and CDR2 sequences are SNHLY and FYNNEI. The V and J ends lost 6 bases and 5 bases, in that order; junction bases with no gene match: 10. The CDR3 has 15 amino acids. CDR3: CASSARTGVDETQYF. CDR3 bases: TGTGCCAGCAGCGCCCGGACAGGGGTCGACGAGACCCAGTACTTC. Full variable domain (rest looked up from reference TRBV2 and TRBJ2-5): EPEVTQTPSHQVTQMGQEVILRCVPISNHLYFYWYRQILGQKVEFLVSFYNNEISEKSEIFDDQFSVERPDGSNFTLKIRSTKLEDSAMYFCASSARTGVDETQYFGPGTRLLVL.

The chain uses TRBV2 and TRBJ1-1; 8 bases agree with TRBD1. The CDR3 length is 15 residues. V was clipped by 6 bases and J by 2 bases; unmatched bases: 8. Germline V lookup: CDR1 SNHLY, CDR2 FYNNEI. The CDR3: CASRGTGGGNTEAFF. The DNA for the CDR3 is TGTGCCAGCAGGGGGACAGGTGGTGGAAACACTGAAGCTTTCTTT.

The rearrangement joins TRBV6-5 to TRBJ2-2; 7 nucleotides line up with TRBD1. After removal of 5 bases from V and 1 base from J, the junction contained 4 bases not matched to a gene. Germline lookup yields CDR1 MNHEY and CDR2 SVGAGI. This CDR3 spans 15 amino acids. This CDR3 reads CASSPRQGNTGELFF. The CDR3 DNA follows: TGTGCCAGCAGTCCCCGACAGGGGAACACCGGGGAGCTGTTTTTT.

The chain is built from TRBV4-1 and TRBJ2-5; no clear D. Trimming removed 0 bases from V and 10 bases from J, with 18 bases in between. The CDR3 has 15 amino acids. The germline V gene has CDR1 MGHRA and CDR2 YSYEKL. The CDR3 sequence is CASSQDPDSRYDQYF. The CDR3 nucleotides read TGCGCCAGCAGCCAAGATCCCGACTCACGATACGACCAGTACTTC.

The J gene is TRBJ1-1, the V gene TRBV29-1; D gene uncertain. CDR3 length: 13 amino acids. Germline V gene lookup returns CDR1 SQVTM and CDR2 ANQGSEA. Trimming left V 7 bases short and J 4 bases short, with 16 bases between. CDR3 sequence reads: CSAATAARTEAFF. The CDR3 nucleotides read TGCAGCGCGGCCACGGCAGCGCGCACTGAAGCTTTCTTT.

This clone has a single count. The CDR3 DNA reads as TGTGCCAGCAGTCCAGGACAGAGCCGAAACACCATATATTTT. This gives the protein CASSPGQSRNTIYF. This chain joins TRBV28 and TRBJ1-3; D might be TRBD1 (6 bases). V shed 5 bases and J shed 5 bases, with 13 bases lying between them. The length of the CDR3 is 14 residues. Germline values: CDR1 MDHEN, CDR2 SYDVKM.